The present TCR beta chain was sequenced within a study of shared clonotypes between healthy human individuals. Overall study: Every donor yielded three CD4 naive, three CD4 memory, two CD8 naive and one CD8 memory plate. Study-wide results and limits: Large depth notwithstanding, sorted-subset sequencing proved incomplete by rarefaction.

Worth noting for this clone: The antigen remains unidentified.

The CDR3 totals 18 residues. Per the germline V gene, CDR1 is SGHTA and CDR2 is FQGTGA. The V and J ends lost 1 base and 4 bases respectively, with 19 bases between them. Subsets obtained from CD4+ cells comprised CD45RA+ naive and CD45RA-negative memory cells. Authors' data handling: For the immunoSEQ data, sequences were junction-only without quality scores, so filtering differed. Sequencing used immunoSEQ multiplex PCR; TCRdb keeps in-frame clones, though not all of them. D and trimming come from the DNA, and the V and J calls and clone size come from that table. The sample carries some 1 million clones, roughly 80% recorded once.

This TCR came from a man aged 18 to 30 in good health. The specimen was memory CD4+ T cells sorted from blood. This sample's subset: CD45RA-negative fraction. V and J are TRBV7-3 and TRBJ2-2, with D maybe TRBD1 (5 bases). The CDR3 here is CASSLIGTKRRGTGELFF. The CDR3 DNA sequence: TGTGCCAGCAGCTTAATAGGCACAAAGCGTAGGGGCACCGGGGAGCTGTTTTTT.